This T cell receptor beta chain was recorded in a study of cytomegalovirus exposure and HLA in healthy donors. About the study: As released early, the data held 70 million to 95 million unique TCRs from HLA-typed donors. Study observations and caveats: In a later analysis, HLA-associated TCR beta chains were more clonally expanded than equally common others. Segments of the TCR beta V type were, in most cases, productive about 87% or about 30% of the time in an earlier analysis.

As for this clone: The antigen is undetermined.

The PCR had 60 Vbeta and 13 Jbeta primers. Data came from immunoSEQ multiplex PCR; TCRdb stores just in-frame clones and leaves some out. Of about 130,000 clones listed, around 72% are singletons. CDR1 is SNHLY and CDR2 is FYNNEI in the germline V gene. Trimming pared 6 bases from V and 2 bases from J, leaving 14 bases between. This CDR3 is 15 amino acids long. Sequencing used PBMCs. The receptor was isolated from a human donor in good health. The V and J genes are TRBV2 and TRBJ1-5, with D hard to call. The CDR3 sequence is CASSLSGIGNQPQHF. The CDR3 nucleotides are TGTGCCAGCAGCTTATCGGGGATCGGCAATCAGCCCCAGCATTTT.